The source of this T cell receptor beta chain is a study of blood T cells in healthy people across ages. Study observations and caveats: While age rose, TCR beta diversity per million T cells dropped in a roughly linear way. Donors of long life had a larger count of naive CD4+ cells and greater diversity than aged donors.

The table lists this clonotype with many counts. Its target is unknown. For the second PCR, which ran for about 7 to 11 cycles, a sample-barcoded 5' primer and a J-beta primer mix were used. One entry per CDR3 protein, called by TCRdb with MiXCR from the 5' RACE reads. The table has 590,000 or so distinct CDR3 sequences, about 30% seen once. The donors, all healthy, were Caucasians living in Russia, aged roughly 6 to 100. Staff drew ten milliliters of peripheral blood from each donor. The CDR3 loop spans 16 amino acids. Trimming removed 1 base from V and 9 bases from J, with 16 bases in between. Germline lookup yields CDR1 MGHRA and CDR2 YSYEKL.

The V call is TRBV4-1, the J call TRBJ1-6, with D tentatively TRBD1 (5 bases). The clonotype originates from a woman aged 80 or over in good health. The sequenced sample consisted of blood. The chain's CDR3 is CASSQAWDPPPSPLHF. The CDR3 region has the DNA TGCGCCAGCAGCCAAGCCTGGGACCCACCACCTTCACCCCTCCACTTT.